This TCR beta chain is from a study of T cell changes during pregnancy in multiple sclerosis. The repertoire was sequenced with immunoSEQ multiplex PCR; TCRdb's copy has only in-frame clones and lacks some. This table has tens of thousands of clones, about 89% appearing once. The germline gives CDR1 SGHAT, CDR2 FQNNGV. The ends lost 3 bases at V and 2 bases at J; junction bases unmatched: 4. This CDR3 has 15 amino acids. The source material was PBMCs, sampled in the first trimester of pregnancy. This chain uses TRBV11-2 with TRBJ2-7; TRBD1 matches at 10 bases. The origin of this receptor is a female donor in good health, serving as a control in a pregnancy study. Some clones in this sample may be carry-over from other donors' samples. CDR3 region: CASSLLGTGAYEQYF. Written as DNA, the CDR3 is TGTGCCAGCAGCTTGTTAGGGACAGGGGCCTACGAGCAGTACTTC. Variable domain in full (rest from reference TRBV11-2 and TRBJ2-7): EAGVAQSPRYKIIEKRQSVAFWCNPISGHATLYWYQQILGQGPKLLIQFQNNGVVDDSQLPKDRFSAERLKGVDSTLKIQPAKLEDSAVYLCASSLLGTGAYEQYFGPGTRLTVT.